This section outlines one T cell receptor (beta chain) sequence together with its context. This clone was seen more than once but under ten times. What antigen it recognizes has not been identified. No base qualities exist here, and no much larger clone lies one base off it. The data stem from a study of blood T cell repertoires in COVID-19 (dated by TCRdb to 2019 to 2021). For context, the study as a whole: The collaborator samples originated in the United States, Italy and Spain and spanned the acute and convalescent phases of COVID-19. The prospective study material was composed of cDNA or gDNA derived from T cells, B-cell-depleted T cells, or PBMCs. Subjects who had been exposed to COVID-19, were actively infected with it, or had recovered from it provided the deeply sampled blood TCRbeta repertoires that made up the dataset. A freely available public database, intended as a resource for researchers studying the immune response to SARS-CoV-2, is where the repertoires were released. The samples were drawn from the first 160 participants of the ongoing ImmuneRACE study and from roughly 1,300 subjects provided by 6 global collaborators. A de-identified subject ID, COVID-19 status, age in years and sex were almost always included in the sample metadata. HLA class I and class II types, where available, came from metadata supplied by the sample provider rather than from assay-based typing. General findings and caveats noted by the study authors: Clinical and demographic metadata were provided uncurated, with the amount varying by source and participant.

The CDR3, from cysteine to phenylalanine, totals 14 residues. Only CDR3 DNA remains: 42 bases, in frame from the first base. Looking up the germline V gene (reference sequence) yields CDR1 SGHNT and CDR2 YYREEE. Compared with germline, V lacks 1 base and J lacks 9 bases; bases without a gene match: 4. Whole blood was collected in K2EDTA tubes by collaborating institutions according to the institutions' own protocols. For TCRbeta analysis, collaborator samples were shipped as frozen whole blood, as isolated PBMCs, or as DNA extracted from either sample type. TCRbeta CDR3 regions were amplified from genomic DNA using the immunoSEQ Assay, a bias-controlled multiplex PCR. The authors' pipeline ran thus. Nucleated cell counts per sample were estimated from amplification of reference gene primers within the assay. To quantify the absolute abundance of each unique TCRbeta CDR3 rearrangement, sequence reads were collapsed and filtered. For each sample, productive Simpson clonality was calculated as the square root of Simpson's diversity index over productive rearrangements. TCRdb stores this immuneACCESS table with in-frame sequences only. Part of the clones is absent; in the studies checked, under half of the shortfall reflects unresolved V genes, and no reason is known for the rest. From that table come the V and J calls and clone size; the DNA was used to work out D and trimming. Within this sample are about 26,000 clones, with about 92% of them counted one time only. In total, the top ten clones hold approximately 2.9% of the sample.

The clonotype originates from a human donor in a cohort sampled during active COVID-19. The sequencing input was peripheral blood. The chain couples TRBV5-4 to TRBJ1-6; 7 middle bases align to TRBD1. The nucleotides read TGTGCCAGCAGCTTGTCGGGACAGATTTCACCCCTCCACTTT. Translation gives CASSLSGQISPLHF. Supplemented by the reference TRBV5-4 and TRBJ1-6 proteins around the CDR3, the complete variable domain is ETGVTQSPTHLIKTRGQQVTLRCSSQSGHNTVSWYQQALGQGPQFIFQYYREEENGRGNFPPRFSGLQFPNYSSELNVNALELDDSALYLCASSLSGQISPLHFGNGTRLTVT.